The entry below gives a single T cell receptor beta chain sequence along with its context. Its matching antigen is unknown. Trimming left V 2 bases short and J 0 bases short, with 13 bases between. The germline V gene has CDR1 MNHEY and CDR2 SVGAGI. The CDR3 sequence is 16 residues long. This table comes from immunoSEQ multiplex PCR, and its TCRdb copy is limited to in-frame clones, with some not included. The sample consists of approximately 91,000 clones, about 86% of them appearing once. This sample stems from a study of OX40 agonist ivuxolimab in advanced cancers. Study-level background: Ivuxolimab was delivered to patients intravenously every 2 weeks at doses spanning 0.01 to 10 mg/kg. Each dose-escalation patient presented with hepatocellular carcinoma, melanoma, renal cell or head and neck cancer. The study, taken as a whole, reports: Patients with a partial response at 0.1-3.0 mg/kg had among the lowest clonal expansion.

Researchers took blood at baseline, on cycle 4 day 1, and on cycle 7 day 1. The sample was CD4+ or CD8+ T cells sorted from blood, taken in a trial of the OX40 agonist ivuxolimab. This clonotype was obtained from an adult with an advanced solid tumor such as melanoma, head and neck, liver or kidney cancer. The chain recombines TRBV6-5 with TRBJ1-2; no reliable D call. The DNA of the CDR3 is TGTGCCAGCAGTTACGGTCCCCGGGGTTCTAACTATGGCTACACCTTC. It translates to CASSYGPRGSNYGYTF.